A selection of T cell receptor beta chains follows, all from one sample in a study of blood T cell repertoires in COVID-19. Measured with immunoSEQ multiplex PCR; TCRdb has only the in-frame clones, and not every one. The sample records 310,000 or so clones, roughly 87% being singletons. The sequencing sample was made of peripheral blood. Receptors were obtained from a woman aged 50 to 60 who had recovered from COVID-19. Each CDR3 is given without its conserved first and last residue. The D gene is left open where the match is weak.

d_gene: TRBD1
j_gene: TRBJ1-4
v_gene: TRBV6-5
CDR3aa: ASSYSIGQGSKKLF

d_gene: -
j_gene: TRBJ2-1
v_gene: TRBV3-1/TRBV3-2
CDR3aa: ASSPEGGRVNEQF

d_gene: -
j_gene: TRBJ2-2
v_gene: TRBV11-2
CDR3aa: ASSLAGIGELF

d_gene: TRBD1
j_gene: TRBJ1-6
v_gene: TRBV5-1
CDR3aa: ATRDRDDSPLH

d_gene: -
j_gene: TRBJ2-6
v_gene: TRBV7-2
CDR3aa: ASSPRSGSSGANVLT

d_gene: -
j_gene: TRBJ1-5
v_gene: TRBV30
CDR3aa: AWRETGTPNQPQH

d_gene: -
j_gene: TRBJ1-3
v_gene: TRBV6-2/TRBV6-3
CDR3aa: ASSSQTELSGNTIY

d_gene: TRBD1
j_gene: TRBJ2-7
v_gene: TRBV5-1
CDR3aa: ASRTITGGEQY

d_gene: -
j_gene: TRBJ2-7
v_gene: TRBV19
CDR3aa: ASSINWAQPQY

d_gene: TRBD1
j_gene: TRBJ1-1
v_gene: TRBV10-3
CDR3aa: AISEGGGRGRNTEAF

d_gene: TRBD1
j_gene: TRBJ1-2
v_gene: TRBV18
CDR3aa: ASSPGQGQDGYT

d_gene: -
j_gene: TRBJ1-1
v_gene: TRBV27
CDR3aa: ASSHSRGEEAF

d_gene: TRBD2
j_gene: TRBJ2-3
v_gene: TRBV2
CDR3aa: ASKREASTDTQY

d_gene: -
j_gene: TRBJ1-4
v_gene: TRBV4-1
CDR3aa: ASSRPSGLPNEKLF

d_gene: -
j_gene: TRBJ2-5
v_gene: TRBV30
CDR3aa: AWSTGINQETQY

d_gene: -
j_gene: TRBJ1-5
v_gene: TRBV18
CDR3aa: ASSPPQQPQH

d_gene: -
j_gene: TRBJ2-2
v_gene: TRBV28
CDR3aa: ASRPSWGDLHNTGELF

d_gene: TRBD1
j_gene: TRBJ2-1
v_gene: TRBV9
CDR3aa: ASSEEQGASYNEQF

d_gene: -
j_gene: TRBJ1-5
v_gene: TRBV12-5
CDR3aa: ASGLDEHGAQPQH

d_gene: TRBD1
j_gene: TRBJ1-1
v_gene: TRBV6-5
CDR3aa: ASSYRQGTEAF

d_gene: -
j_gene: TRBJ2-5
v_gene: TRBV6-2/TRBV6-3
CDR3aa: ASSDRTVGETQY

d_gene: TRBD1
j_gene: TRBJ1-6
v_gene: TRBV5-1
CDR3aa: ASSSEGTGGNSPLH

d_gene: -
j_gene: TRBJ2-4
v_gene: TRBV14
CDR3aa: ASSQEPGSRNIQY

d_gene: TRBD2
j_gene: TRBJ2-1
v_gene: TRBV7-3
CDR3aa: ASSVTGTSSGEQF

d_gene: -
j_gene: TRBJ2-1
v_gene: TRBV3-1/TRBV3-2
CDR3aa: ASSQAGYNEQF

d_gene: -
j_gene: TRBJ2-5
v_gene: TRBV6-5
CDR3aa: ASELVYQETQY

d_gene: -
j_gene: TRBJ2-7
v_gene: TRBV13
CDR3aa: ASSLPRQASYEQY

d_gene: -
j_gene: TRBJ2-1
v_gene: TRBV24-1
CDR3aa: ATSDLLAGKGNEQF

d_gene: TRBD2
j_gene: TRBJ2-2
v_gene: TRBV28
CDR3aa: ASRGLAGGFNTGELF